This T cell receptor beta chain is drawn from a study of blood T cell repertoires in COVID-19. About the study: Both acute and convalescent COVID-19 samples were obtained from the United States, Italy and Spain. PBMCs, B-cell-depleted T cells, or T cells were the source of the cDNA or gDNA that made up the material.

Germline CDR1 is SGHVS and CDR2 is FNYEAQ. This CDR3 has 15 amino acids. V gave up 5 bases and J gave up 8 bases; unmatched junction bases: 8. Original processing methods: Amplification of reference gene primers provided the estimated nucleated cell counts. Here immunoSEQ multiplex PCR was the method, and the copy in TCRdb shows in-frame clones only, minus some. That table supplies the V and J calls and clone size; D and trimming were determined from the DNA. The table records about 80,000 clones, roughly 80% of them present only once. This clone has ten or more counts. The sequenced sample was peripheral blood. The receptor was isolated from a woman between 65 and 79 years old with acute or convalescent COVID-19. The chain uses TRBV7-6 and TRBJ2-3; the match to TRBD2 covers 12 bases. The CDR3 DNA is TGTGCCAGCAGCCCCGAGACTAGCGGGAGTTCTACGCAGTATTTT. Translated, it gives CASSPETSGSSTQYF.